This T cell receptor (beta chain) was retrieved from a study of identifying expanded T cells in peripheral blood. During the collection period, no donor immune events like infections were recorded. Germline CDR1 is MDHEN and CDR2 is SYDVKM. The CDR3 totals 14 residues. V lost 2 bases, J lost 2 bases, and 7 bases lay in between. Clones were sequenced by immunoSEQ multiplex PCR, and TCRdb holds only the in-frame ones, with some missing. The sample includes around 120,000 clones, approximately 80% of them seen just once. A word on this clone: What it binds is unknown. In the same sample, other DNA sequences code for this CDR3.

Findings and caveats of the study: Approximately 1.2 clones differed between technical replicates, versus around 15 and 19 over time.

The origin of this receptor is a person aged 18 to 75 in good health. Material: blood. The V and J genes are TRBV28 and TRBJ1-5, with D perhaps matching TRBD1 (5 bases). The CDR3 nucleotides read TGTGCCAGCAGTTTAGTCAGGGGCAATCAGCCCCAGCATTTT. Its translation is CASSLVRGNQPQHF.